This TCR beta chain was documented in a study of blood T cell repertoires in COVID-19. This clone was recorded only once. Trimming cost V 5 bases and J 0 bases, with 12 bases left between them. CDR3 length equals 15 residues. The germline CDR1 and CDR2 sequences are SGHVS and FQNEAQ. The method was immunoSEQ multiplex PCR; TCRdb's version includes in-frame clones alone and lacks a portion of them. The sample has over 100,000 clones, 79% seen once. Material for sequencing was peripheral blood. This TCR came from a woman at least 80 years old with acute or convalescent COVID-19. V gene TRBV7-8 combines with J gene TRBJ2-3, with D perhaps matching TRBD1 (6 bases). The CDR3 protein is CASSPTGTSTDTQYF. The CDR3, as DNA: TGTGCCAGCAGCCCCACCGGGACAAGCACAGATACGCAGTATTTT.